This TCR beta chain is drawn from a study of glioma-infiltrating T cells after dendritic cell vaccination. Whole-study context: Glioblastoma patients came from Phase I and II dendritic cell vaccination trials. Monocyte-derived dendritic cells, cultured seven days with IL-4 and GM-CSF, were pulsed with autologous tumor lysate. General study points: TCR clonality showed no direct relationship with survival.

Profiled with immunoSEQ multiplex PCR; TCRdb holds only in-frame clones, not every one. Among approximately 92,000 clones listed, approximately 80% were seen once. As concerns this clone: Its antigen is unknown.

The time point: after dendritic cell vaccination, including at tumor progression/relapse. J gave up 4 bases and V 7 bases, and 8 bases lay outside the gene matches. The CDR3 contains 14 residues. CDR1 and CDR2 (germline): SNHLY, FYNNEI. This sequence originates from a human donor with glioblastoma. The chain is built from TRBV2 and TRBJ2-3; 7 bases line up with TRBD2. Sequenced material: blood, taken after dendritic cell vaccination. CDR3 sequence (DNA): TGTGCCAGCAACCGGGAGCGGGACTCAGATACGCAGTATTTT. As protein: CASNRERDSDTQYF.